This T cell receptor (beta chain) stems from a study of T cells in localized non-small cell lung cancer. General observations from the study: Density of T cells in blood, when higher, went with longer overall survival. Because sequencing included only one region (of the tumor), heterogeneity remains possible. Adjacent lung had a median approximately 57 of the 100 largest tumor clones.

Concerning this clone: The antigen remains unidentified.

The CDR3 contains 14 residues. Germline V gene sequence: CDR1 MNHEY, CDR2 SVGAGI. V was cut by 7 bases and J by 6 bases, with 16 bases left in between. TCRdb's table, derived via immunoSEQ multiplex PCR, lists solely in-frame clones and lacks some. This table holds 30,000 or so clones, approximately 90% found once. The chain is built from TRBV6-5 and TRBJ2-1; D gene ambiguous. This specimen consisted of peripheral blood, obtained before any cancer treatment. The receptor's source is a female donor at least 60 years old with stage III squamous cell lung carcinoma. The CDR3 region has the DNA TGTGCCAGCACCCCATCGTGGGGTACCAATGAGCAGTTCTTC. As protein: CASTPSWGTNEQFF.